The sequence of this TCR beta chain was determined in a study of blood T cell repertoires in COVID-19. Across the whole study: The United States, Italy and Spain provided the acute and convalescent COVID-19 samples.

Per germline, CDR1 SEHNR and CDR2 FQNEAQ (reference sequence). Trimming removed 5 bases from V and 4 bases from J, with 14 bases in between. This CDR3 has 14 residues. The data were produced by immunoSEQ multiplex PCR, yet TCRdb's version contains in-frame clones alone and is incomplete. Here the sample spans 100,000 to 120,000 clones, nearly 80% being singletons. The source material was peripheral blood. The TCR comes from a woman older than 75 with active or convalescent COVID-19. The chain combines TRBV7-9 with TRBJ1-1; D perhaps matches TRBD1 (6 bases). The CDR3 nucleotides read TGTGCCAGCAGCCTCCTTACAGGGAGCACTGAAGCTTTCTTT. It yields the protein CASSLLTGSTEAFF.